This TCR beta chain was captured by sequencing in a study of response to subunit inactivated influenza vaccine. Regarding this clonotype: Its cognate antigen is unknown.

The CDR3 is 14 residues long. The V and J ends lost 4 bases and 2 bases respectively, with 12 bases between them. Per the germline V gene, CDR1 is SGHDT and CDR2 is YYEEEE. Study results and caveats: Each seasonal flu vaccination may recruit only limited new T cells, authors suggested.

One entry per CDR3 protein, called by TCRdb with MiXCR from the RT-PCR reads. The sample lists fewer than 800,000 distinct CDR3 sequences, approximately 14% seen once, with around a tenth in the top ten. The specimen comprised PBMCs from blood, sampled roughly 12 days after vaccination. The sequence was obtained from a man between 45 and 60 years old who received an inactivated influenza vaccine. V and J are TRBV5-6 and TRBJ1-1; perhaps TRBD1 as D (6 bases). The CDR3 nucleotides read TGTGCCAGCAGCAAAACAGGGTTCAACACTGAAGCTTTCTTT. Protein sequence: CASSKTGFNTEAFF.